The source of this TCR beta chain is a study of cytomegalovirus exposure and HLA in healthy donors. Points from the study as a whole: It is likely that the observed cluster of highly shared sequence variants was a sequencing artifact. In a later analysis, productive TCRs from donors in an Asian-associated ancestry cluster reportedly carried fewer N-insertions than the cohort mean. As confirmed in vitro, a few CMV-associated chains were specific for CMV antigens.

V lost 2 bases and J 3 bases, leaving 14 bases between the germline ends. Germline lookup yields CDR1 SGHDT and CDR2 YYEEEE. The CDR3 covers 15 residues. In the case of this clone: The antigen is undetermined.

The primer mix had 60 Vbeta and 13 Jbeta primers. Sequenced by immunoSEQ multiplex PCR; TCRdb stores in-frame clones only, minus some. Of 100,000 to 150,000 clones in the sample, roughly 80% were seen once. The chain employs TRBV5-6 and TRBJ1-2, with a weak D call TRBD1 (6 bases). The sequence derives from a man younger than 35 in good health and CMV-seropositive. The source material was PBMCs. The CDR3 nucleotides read TGTGCCAGCAGCTTATTATGGCGGACAGACTATGGCTACACCTTC. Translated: CASSLLWRTDYGYTF.